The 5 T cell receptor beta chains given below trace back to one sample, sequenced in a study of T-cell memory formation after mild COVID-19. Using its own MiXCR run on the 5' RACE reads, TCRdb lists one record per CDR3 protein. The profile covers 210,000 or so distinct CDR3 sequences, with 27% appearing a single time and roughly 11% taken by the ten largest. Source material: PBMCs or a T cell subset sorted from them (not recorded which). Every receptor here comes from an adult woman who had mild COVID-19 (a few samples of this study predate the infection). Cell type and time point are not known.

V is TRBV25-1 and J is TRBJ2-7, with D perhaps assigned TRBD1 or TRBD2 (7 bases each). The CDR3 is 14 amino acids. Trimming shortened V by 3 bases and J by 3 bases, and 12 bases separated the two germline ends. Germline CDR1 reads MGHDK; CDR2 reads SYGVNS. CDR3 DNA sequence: TGTGCCAGCAGTGACAGGGGGGGAATCTACGAGCAGTACTTC. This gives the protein CASSDRGGIYEQYF.

CDR3 in DNA: TGTGCCAGCAGCTTGTCAGGGGGCAGGGGCTACACCTTC. It translates to CASSLSGGRGYTF. The J gene is TRBJ1-2, the V gene TRBV5-5; 8 bases fit TRBD1. The CDR3 loop spans 13 amino acids. The junction had 4 bases not matched to a gene; V was cut back by 1 base and J by 8 bases. The germline CDR1 and CDR2 sequences are SGHKS and YYEKEE (reference sequence).

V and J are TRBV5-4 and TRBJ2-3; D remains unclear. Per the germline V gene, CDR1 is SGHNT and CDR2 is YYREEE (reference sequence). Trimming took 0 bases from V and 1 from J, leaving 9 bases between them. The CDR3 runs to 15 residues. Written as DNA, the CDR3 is TGTGCCAGCAGCTTGGTATCACCAGGCACAGATACGCAGTATTTT. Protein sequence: CASSLVSPGTDTQYF.

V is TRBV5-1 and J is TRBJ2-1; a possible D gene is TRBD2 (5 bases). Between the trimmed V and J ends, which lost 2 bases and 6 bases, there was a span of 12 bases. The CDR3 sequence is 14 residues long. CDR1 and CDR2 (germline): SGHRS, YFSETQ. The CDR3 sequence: CASSLGYEGNEQFF. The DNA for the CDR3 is TGCGCCAGCAGCTTAGGGTACGAGGGCAATGAGCAGTTCTTC.

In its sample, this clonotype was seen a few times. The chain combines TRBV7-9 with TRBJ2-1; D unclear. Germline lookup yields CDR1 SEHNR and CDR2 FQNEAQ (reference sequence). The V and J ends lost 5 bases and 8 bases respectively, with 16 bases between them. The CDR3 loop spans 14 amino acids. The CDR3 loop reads CASSPPLGFDEQFF. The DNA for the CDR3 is TGTGCCAGCAGCCCCCCACTCGGGTTTGATGAGCAGTTCTTC.